This TCR beta chain is from a study of shared clonotypes between healthy human individuals (dated by TCRdb to about 2020). In terms of the full investigation: A couple of women and a few men aged 18 to 49 years were included in the cohort. Per donor, leukapheresis produced somewhere between about 0.94 and 9 billion PBMCs. For each donor, CD4 naive and CD4 memory were each given three plates, CD8 naive was given two plates, and CD8 memory was given one plate. To estimate repertoire size and how much clonotype sharing occurs between individuals, the study deeply sequenced the blood TCR repertoires of roughly 5 healthy adults. Different laboratories and diverse techniques were used to prepare libraries and sequence TCR repertoires, to increase sequencing depth and limit assay-specific biases.

Germline trimming amounts to 1 base on V and 7 bases on J, with 3 as the count of junction bases outside the gene matches. From its cysteine to its phenylalanine, the CDR3 spans 14 amino acids. Kept here is only the CDR3 DNA, which spans 42 bases and is read in frame from base 1. From the germline V gene (reference sequence), CDR1 is SGHKS and CDR2 is YYEKEE. With respect to this clone: No cognate antigen has been identified for it. No base-level quality is on record; no much larger clone is a single base apart.

The donors were healthy, HIV-negative adults with no recently reported acute infections or vaccinations. Every donor was a Caucasian adult living in Nashville, Tennessee, USA. Magnetic negative selection was used to enrich CD4+ T cells, after which naive cells were positively selected on CD45RA and the negative fraction became the memory subset. Blood was collected by leukapheresis, and PBMCs were isolated by Ficoll-Histopaque density gradient centrifugation and then cryopreserved in liquid nitrogen vapor phase. Analytical flow cytometry was used to check the purity and quantity of every magnetically sorted T cell population. Genomic DNA was isolated from each sorted fraction and quantified by UV absorbance on a Nanodrop 2000c. Using the deep immunoSEQ assay, TCR CDR3 regions were amplified from genomic DNA by multiplex PCR. For each cell subset, the extracted genomic DNA was distributed evenly across all wells of several immunoSEQ 96-well plates, and each plate served as one replicate. Each replicate PCR for sorted subsets received roughly 0.2 ug genomic DNA, equal to roughly 30,000 T cell genomes. Purified libraries were measured with a Qubit 3.0 fluorometer, size-checked on a Bioanalyzer 2100, and measured again with the KAPA Library Quantification kit. Every immunoSEQ 96-well plate was sequenced on a separate single-read 150-cycle Illumina NextSeq 550 flow cell. From the authors' description of their analysis: The immunoSEQ output contained only junctional sequences without quality scores, so filtering could not match that applied to full-length reads. Sequences were annotated with PyIR, a Python wrapper for IgBLAST v1.9, and V/J genes and CDR3 were assigned using IMGT germline references. Any read was removed if the V/J assignment was weak (E-value above 1e-6), the CDR3 was missing, or the read contained stop codons, out-of-frame junctions, or ambiguous translated residues. V3J clonotypes were defined by identical inferred V gene, J gene, and CDR3 amino acid sequence. Percentage overlap between repertoires was calculated by dividing the number of shared unique clonotypes by the size of the smaller repertoire. Richness of each repertoire was evaluated using RTK rarefaction, the Chao1 estimator, and Recon v2.1 estimates of unobserved clonotypes. Generation probabilities for all TCRbeta clonotypes obtained by the gDNA method from four donors were computed using OLGA. TCRdb took over this immuneACCESS table, retaining in-frame rearrangements with V and J assigned. Such tables are incomplete; in checked studies, under half of the missing clones stem from an unresolved V gene, and the remainder is unexplained. That table supplies the V and J calls and clone size; D and trimming were determined from the DNA. The sample table contains about 2.3 million clones; only one count was recorded for 92% of them. Around 0.4% of the sample belongs to the ten largest clones.

What the work shows at the level of the full study, not this receptor alone: The small number of donors limited the genetic and exposure-history diversity represented. Incomplete sequencing was indicated by rarefaction of sorted-subset datasets, despite the large sequencing depth. Sampling was restricted to blood, and TCR repertoires in tissues likely differ from the TCR repertoires found in blood. Compared with non-shared clonotypes, clonotypes shared by all four sorted-subset donors had higher generation probabilities. Larger estimated clonotype richness was generally found for naive subsets than for memory subsets. Pairwise subsampling indicated that sequencing depth was expected to affect the degree of clonotype sharing among donors. Across four donors, around 5% of naive CD4, approximately 3.5% of naive CD8, approximately 2.5% of memory CD4, and 0.3% to 0.45% of memory CD8 clonotypes were shared.

The source of this sequence is a man between 18 and 29 years old in good health. Some clones in this sample may be carry-over from other donors' samples. The material sequenced was naive CD4+ T cells from PBMCs. Sample cell subset or site, as interpreted from the label and publication: CD45RA+ positively selected. The sequence links TRBV5-5 to TRBJ1-5; the central 9 bases match TRBD1. CDR3 loop: CASSLTGGIQPQHF. The nucleotides read TGTGCCAGCAGCTTGACAGGGGGCATACAGCCCCAGCATTTT.